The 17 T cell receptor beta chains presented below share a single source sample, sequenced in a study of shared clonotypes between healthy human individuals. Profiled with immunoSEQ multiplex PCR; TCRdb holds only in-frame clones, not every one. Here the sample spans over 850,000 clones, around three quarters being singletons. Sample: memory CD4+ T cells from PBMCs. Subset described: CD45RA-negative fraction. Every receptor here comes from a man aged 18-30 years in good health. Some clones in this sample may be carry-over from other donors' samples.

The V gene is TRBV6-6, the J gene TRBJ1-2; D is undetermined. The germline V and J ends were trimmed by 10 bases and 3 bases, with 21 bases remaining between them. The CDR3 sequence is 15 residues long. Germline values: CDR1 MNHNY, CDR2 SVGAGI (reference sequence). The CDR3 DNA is TGTGCCACCCAGAGCCACTCGGACCCCTACTATGGCTACACCTTC. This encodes CATQSHSDPYYGYTF.

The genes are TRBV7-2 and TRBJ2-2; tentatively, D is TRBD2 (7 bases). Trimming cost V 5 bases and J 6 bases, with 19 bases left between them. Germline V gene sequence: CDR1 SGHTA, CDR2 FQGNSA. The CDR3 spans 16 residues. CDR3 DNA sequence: TGTGCCAGCAGCCTAACCTGGGGGGGCGCAGCCGGGGAGCTGTTTTTT. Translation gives CASSLTWGGAAGELFF.

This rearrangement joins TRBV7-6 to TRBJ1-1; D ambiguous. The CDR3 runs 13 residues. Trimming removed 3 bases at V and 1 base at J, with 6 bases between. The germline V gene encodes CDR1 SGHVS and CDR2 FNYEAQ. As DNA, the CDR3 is TGTGCCAGCAGCTTGAACGCGAACACTGAAGCTTTCTTT. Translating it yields CASSLNANTEAFF.

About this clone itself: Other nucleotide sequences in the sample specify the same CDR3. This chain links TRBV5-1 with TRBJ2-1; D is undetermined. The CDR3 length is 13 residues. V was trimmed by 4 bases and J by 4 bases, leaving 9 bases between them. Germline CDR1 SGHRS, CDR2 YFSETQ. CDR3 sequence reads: CASSPDTYNEQFF. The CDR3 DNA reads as TGCGCCAGCAGCCCTGACACTTACAATGAGCAGTTCTTC. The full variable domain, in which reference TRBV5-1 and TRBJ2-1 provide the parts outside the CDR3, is KAGVTQTPRYLIKTRGQQVTLSCSPISGHRSVSWYQQTPGQGLQFLFEYFSETQRNKGNFPGRFSGRQFSNSRSEMNVSTLELGDSALYLCASSPDTYNEQFFGPGTRLTVL.

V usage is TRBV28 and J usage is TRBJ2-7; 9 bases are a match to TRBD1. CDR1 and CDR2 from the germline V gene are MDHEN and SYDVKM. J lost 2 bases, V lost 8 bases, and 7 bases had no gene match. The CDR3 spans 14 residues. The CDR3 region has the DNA TGTGCCAGCGGGGACCGACAGGGGGCCTACGAGCAGTACTTC. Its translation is CASGDRQGAYEQYF.

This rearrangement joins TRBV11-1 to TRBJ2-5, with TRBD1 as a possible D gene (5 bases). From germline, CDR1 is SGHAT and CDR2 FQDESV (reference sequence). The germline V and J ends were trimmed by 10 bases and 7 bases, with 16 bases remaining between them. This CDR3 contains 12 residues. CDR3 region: CAIVLVRVTQYF. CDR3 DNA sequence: TGTGCCATCGTCCTAGTCAGGGTGACCCAGTACTTC. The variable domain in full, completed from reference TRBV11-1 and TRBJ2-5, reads EAEVAQSPRYKITEKSQAVAFWCDPISGHATLYWYRQILGQGPELLVQFQDESVVDDSQLPKDRFSAERLKGVDSTLKIQPAELGDSAMYLCAIVLVRVTQYFGPGTRLLVL.

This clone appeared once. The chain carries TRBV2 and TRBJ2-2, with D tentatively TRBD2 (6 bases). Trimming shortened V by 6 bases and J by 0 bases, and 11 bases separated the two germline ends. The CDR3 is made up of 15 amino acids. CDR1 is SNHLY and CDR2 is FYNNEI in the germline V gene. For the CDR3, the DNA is TGTGCCAGCAGAGGGGACTTGACGAACACCGGGGAGCTGTTTTTT. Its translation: CASRGDLTNTGELFF.

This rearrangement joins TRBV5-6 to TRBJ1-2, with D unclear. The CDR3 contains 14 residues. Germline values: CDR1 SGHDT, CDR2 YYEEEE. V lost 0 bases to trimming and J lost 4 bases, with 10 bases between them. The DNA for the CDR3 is TGTGCCAGCAGCTTGGCCGCGACGCCCTATGGCTACACCTTC. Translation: CASSLAATPYGYTF.

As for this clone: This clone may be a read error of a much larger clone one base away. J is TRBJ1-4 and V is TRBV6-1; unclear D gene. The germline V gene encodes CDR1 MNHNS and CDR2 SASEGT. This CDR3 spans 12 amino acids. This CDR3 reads CATGGDNEELFF. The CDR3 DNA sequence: TGTGCCACAGGAGGTGATAATGAAGAACTGTTTTTT.

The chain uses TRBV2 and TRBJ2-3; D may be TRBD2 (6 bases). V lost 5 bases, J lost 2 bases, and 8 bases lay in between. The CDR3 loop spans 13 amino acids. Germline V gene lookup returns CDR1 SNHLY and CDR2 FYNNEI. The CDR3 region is CASSRDFTDTQYF. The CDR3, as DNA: TGTGCCAGCAGTCGGGACTTCACAGATACGCAGTATTTT.

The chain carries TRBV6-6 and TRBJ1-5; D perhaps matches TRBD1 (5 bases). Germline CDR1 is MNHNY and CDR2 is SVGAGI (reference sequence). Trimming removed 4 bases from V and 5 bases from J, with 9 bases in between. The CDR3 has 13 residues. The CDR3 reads CASSSREDQPQHF. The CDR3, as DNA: TGTGCCAGCAGTTCCAGGGAAGATCAGCCCCAGCATTTT.

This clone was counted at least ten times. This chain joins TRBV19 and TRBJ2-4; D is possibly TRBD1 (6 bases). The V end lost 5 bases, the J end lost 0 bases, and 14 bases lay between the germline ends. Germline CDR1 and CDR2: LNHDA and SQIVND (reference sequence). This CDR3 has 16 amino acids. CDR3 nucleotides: TGTGCCAGTAGTCATACAGGGAGTCTAGCCAAAAACATTCAGTACTTC. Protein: CASSHTGSLAKNIQYF.

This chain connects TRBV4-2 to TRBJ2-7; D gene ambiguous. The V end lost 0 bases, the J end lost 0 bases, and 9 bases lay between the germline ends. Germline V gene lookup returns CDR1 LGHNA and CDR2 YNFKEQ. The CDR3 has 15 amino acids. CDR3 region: CASSQDLYSSYEQYF. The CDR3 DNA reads TGTGCCAGCAGCCAAGATCTGTACTCCTCCTACGAGCAGTACTTC.

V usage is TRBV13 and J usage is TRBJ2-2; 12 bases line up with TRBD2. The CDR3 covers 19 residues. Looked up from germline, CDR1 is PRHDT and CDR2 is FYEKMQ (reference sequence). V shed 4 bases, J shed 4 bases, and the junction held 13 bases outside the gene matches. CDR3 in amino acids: CASSSQHLAGGPGTGELFF. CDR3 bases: TGTGCCAGCAGCTCCCAGCACCTAGCGGGAGGGCCGGGCACCGGGGAGCTGTTTTTT.

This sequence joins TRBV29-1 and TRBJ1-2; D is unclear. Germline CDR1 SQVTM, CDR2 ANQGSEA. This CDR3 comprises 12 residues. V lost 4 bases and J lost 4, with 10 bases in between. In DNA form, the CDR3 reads TGCAGCGTTGCAGCGGGAACCTATGGCTACACCTTC. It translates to CSVAAGTYGYTF. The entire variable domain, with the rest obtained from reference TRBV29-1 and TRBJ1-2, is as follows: SAVISQKPSRDICQRGTSLTIQCQVDSQVTMMFWYRQQPGQSLTLIATANQGSEATYESGFVIDKFPISRPNLTFSTLTVSNMSPEDSSIYLCSVAAGTYGYTFGSGTRLTVV.

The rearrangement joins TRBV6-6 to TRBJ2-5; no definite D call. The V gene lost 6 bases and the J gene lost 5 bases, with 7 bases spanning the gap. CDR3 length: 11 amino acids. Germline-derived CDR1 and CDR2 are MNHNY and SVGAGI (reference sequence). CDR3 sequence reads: CASRDPETQYF. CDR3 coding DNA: TGTGCCAGCAGGGACCCGGAGACCCAGTACTTC.

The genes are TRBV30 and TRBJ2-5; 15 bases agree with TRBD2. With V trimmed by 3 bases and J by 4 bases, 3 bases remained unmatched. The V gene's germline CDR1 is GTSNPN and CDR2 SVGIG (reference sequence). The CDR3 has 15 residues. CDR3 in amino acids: CAWSRGLAGGETQYF. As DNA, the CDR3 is TGTGCCTGGAGCAGGGGACTAGCGGGAGGAGAGACCCAGTACTTC.